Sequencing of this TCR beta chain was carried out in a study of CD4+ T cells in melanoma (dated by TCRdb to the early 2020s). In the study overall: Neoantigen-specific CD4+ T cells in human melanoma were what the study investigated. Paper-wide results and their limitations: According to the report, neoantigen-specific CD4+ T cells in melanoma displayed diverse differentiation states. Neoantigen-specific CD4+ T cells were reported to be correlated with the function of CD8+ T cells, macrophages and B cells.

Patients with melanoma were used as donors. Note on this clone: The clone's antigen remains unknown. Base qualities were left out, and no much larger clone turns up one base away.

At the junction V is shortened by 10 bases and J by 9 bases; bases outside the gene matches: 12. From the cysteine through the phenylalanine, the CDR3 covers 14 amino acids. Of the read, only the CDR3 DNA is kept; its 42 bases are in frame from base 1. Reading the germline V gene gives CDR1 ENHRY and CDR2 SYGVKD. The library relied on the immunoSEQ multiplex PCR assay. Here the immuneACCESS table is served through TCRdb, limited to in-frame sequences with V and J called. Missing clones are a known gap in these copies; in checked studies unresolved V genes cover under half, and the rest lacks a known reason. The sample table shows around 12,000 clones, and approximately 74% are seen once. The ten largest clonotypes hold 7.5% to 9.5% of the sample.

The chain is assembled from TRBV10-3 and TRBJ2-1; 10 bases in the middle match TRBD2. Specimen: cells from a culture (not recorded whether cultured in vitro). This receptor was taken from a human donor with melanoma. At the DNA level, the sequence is TGTGCCACCCGGAGACTAGCGGGTTTATCTGAGCAGTTCTTC. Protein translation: CATRRLAGLSEQFF.